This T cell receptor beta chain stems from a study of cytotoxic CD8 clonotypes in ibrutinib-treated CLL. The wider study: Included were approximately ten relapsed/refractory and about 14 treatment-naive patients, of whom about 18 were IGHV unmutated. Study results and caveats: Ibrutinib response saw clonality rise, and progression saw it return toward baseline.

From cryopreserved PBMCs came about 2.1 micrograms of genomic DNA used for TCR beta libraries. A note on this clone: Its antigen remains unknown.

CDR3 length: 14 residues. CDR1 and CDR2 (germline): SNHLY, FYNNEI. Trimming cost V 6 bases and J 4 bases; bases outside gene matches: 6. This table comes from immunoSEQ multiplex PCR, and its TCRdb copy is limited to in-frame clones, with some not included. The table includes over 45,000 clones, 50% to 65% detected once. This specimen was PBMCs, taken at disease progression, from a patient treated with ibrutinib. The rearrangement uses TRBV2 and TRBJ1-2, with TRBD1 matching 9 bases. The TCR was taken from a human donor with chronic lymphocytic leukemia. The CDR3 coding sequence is TGTGCCAGCAGCGGGGGGACAGGGCTCTATGGCTACACCTTC. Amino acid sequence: CASSGGTGLYGYTF.